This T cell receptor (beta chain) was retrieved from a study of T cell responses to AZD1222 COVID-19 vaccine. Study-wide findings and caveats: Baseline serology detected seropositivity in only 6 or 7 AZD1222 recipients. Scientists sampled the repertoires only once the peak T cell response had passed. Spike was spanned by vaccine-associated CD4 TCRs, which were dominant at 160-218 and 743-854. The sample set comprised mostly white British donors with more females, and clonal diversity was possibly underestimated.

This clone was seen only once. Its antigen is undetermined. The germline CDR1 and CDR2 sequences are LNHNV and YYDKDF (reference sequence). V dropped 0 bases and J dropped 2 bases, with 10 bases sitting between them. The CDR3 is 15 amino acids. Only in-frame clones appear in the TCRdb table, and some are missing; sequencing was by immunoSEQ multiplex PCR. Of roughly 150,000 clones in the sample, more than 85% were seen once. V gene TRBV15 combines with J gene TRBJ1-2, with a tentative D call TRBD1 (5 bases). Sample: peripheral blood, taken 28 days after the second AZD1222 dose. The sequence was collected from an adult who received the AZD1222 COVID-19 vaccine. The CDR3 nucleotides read TGTGCCACCAGCAGAGACCATAAGGGGAACTATGGCTACACCTTC. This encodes CATSRDHKGNYGYTF. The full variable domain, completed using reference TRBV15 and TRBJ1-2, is DAMVIQNPRYQVTQFGKPVTLSCSQTLNHNVMYWYQQKSSQAPKLLFHYYDKDFNNEADTPDNFQSRRPNTSFCFLDIRSPGLGDTAMYLCATSRDHKGNYGYTFGSGTRLTVV.